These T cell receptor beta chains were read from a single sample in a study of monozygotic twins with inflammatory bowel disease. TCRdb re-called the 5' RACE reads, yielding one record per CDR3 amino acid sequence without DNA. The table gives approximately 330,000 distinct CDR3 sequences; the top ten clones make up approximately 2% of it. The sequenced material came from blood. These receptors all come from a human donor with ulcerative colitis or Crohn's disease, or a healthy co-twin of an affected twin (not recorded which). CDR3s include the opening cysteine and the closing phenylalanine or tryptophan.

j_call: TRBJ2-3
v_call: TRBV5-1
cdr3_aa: CASRPGQKTDTQYF

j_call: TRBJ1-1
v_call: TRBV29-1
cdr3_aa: CSVFGNTEAFF

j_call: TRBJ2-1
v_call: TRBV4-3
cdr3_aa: CASSQEGGSVEQFF

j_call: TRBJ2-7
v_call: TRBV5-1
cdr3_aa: CASSLGTQEKEQYF

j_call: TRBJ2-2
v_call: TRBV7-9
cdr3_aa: CASRRRSNTGELFF

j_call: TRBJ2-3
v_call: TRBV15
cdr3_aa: CATSRPPTSSSTDTQYF

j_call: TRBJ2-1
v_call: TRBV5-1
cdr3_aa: CASSFNTGLYNEQFF

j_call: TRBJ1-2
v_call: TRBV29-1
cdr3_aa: CSVMGGLLDDYGYTF

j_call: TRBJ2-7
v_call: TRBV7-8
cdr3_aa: CASSLARRTSSYEQYF

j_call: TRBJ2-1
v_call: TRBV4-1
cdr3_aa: CASSRADLDINEQFF

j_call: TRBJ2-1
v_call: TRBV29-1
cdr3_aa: CSVRSSSRKDEQFF

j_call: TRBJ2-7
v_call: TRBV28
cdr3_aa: CASCSRDNEQYF

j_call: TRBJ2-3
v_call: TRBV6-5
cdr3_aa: CASSYSSGVFSTDTQYF

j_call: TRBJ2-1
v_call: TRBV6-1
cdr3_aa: CASSGSYSGNEQFF

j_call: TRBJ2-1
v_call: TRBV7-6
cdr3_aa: CASSLNQRDTHNEQFF